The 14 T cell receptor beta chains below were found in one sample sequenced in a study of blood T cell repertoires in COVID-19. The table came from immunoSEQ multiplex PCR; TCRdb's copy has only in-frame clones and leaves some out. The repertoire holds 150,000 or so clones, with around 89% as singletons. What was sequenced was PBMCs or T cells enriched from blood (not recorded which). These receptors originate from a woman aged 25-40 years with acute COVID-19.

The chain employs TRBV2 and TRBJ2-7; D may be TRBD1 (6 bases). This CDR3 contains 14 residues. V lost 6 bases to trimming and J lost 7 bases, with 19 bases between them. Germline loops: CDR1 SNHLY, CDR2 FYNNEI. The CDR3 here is CASSNGQSFEEQYF. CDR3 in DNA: TGTGCCAGCAGCAACGGACAGTCCTTCGAGGAGCAGTACTTC.

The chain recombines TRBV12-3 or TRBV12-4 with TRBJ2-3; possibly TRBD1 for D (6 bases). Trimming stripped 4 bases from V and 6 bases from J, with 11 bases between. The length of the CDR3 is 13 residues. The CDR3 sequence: CASSSSGVDTQYF. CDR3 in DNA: TGTGCCAGCAGTTCGTCAGGGGTGGATACGCAGTATTTT.

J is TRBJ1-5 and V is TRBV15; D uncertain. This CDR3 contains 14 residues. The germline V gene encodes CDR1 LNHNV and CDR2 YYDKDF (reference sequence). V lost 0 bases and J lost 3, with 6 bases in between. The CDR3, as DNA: TGTGCCACCAGCAGAGATTTGGCCAATCAGCCCCAGCATTTT. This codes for CATSRDLANQPQHF.

The CDR3 bases are TGCGCCAGCAGGTCTACGACAGGTGGGGAAGAAAAACTGTTTTTT. Its protein is CASRSTTGGEEKLFF. The chain couples TRBV5-1 to TRBJ1-4; tentatively, D is TRBD1 (6 bases). Germline loops: CDR1 SGHRS, CDR2 YFSETQ. This CDR3 comprises 15 residues. V was cut by 5 bases and J by 8 bases, with 19 bases left in between.

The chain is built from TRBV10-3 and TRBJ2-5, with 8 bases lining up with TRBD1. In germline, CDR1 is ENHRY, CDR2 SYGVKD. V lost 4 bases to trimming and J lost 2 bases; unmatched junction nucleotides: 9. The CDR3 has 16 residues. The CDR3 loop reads CAISVGTGGGQETQYF. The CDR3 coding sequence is TGTGCCATCAGTGTTGGGACAGGAGGGGGACAAGAGACCCAGTACTTC.

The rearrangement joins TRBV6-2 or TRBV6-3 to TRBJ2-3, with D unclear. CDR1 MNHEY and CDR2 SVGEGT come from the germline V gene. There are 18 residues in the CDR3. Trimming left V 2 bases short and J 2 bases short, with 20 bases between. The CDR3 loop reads CASSYPSSLSRYTDTQYF. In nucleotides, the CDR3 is TGTGCCAGCAGTTACCCGTCATCACTAAGCAGATACACAGATACGCAGTATTTT.

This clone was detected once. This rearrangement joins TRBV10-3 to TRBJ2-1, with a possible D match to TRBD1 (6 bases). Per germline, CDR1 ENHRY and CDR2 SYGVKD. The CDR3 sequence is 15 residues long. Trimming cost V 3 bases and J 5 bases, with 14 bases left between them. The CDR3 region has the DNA TGTGCCATCAGTGATCTTGGGGACATTAACAATGAGCAGTTCTTC. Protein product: CAISDLGDINNEQFF.

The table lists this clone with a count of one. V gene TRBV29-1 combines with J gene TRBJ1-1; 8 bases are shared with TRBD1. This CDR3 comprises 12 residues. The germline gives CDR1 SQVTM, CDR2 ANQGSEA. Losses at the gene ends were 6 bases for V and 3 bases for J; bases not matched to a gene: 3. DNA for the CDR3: TGCAGCGTGAAGGACAGGGACACTGAAGCTTTCTTT. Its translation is CSVKDRDTEAFF.

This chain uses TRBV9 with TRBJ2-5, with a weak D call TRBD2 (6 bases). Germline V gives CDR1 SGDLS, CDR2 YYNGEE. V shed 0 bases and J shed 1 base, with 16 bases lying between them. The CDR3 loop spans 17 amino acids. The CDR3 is CASSVEGAGRFQETQYF. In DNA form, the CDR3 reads TGTGCCAGCAGCGTAGAAGGAGCGGGTCGATTCCAAGAGACCCAGTACTTC.

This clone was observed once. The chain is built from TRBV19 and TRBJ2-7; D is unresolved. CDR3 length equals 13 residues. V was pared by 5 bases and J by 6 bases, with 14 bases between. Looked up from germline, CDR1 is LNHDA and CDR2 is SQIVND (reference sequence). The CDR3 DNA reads TGTGCCAGTAGTCTCGTAAGACCGGGCGAGCAGTACTTC. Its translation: CASSLVRPGEQYF.

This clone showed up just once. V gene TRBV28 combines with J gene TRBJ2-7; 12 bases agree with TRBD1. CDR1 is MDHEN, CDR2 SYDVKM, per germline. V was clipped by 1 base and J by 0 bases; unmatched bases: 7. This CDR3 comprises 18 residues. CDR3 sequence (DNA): TGTGCCAGCAGTTTATACGGGACAGGGGGCTTCTTCTCCTACGAGCAGTACTTC. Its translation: CASSLYGTGGFFSYEQYF.

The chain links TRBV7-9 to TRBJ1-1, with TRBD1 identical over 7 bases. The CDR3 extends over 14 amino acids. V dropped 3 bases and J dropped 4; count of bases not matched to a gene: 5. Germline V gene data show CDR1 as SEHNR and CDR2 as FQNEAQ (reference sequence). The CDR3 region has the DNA TGTGCCAGCAGCTTCACATCAGGGGGCACTGAAGCTTTCTTT. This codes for CASSFTSGGTEAFF. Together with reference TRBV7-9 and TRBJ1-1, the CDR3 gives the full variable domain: DTGVSQNPRHKITKRGQNVTFRCDPISEHNRLYWYRQTLGQGPEFLTYFQNEAQLEKSRLLSDRFSAERPKGSFSTLEIQRTEQGDSAMYLCASSFTSGGTEAFFGQGTRLTVV.

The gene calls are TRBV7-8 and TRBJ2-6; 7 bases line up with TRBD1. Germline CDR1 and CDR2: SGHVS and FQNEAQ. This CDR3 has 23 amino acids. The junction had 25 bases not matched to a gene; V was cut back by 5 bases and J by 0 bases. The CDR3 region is CASSPRQGALGVYLGSGANVLTF. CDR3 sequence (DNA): TGTGCCAGCAGCCCTAGACAGGGTGCCTTGGGCGTCTATCTGGGCTCTGGGGCCAACGTCCTGACTTTC.

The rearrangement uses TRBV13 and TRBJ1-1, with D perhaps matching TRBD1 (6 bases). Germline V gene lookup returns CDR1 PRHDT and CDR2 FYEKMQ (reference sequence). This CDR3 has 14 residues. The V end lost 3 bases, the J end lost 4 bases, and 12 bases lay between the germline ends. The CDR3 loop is CASSFWDNSTEAFF. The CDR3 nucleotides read TGTGCCAGCAGCTTTTGGGACAACAGCACTGAAGCTTTCTTT.